This entry lists 29 T cell receptor beta chains sequenced from one sample in a study of control samples from healthy donors and cancer patients. Produced via immunoSEQ multiplex PCR; TCRdb's table is partial and in-frame only. The sample consists of around 77,000 clones, approximately 92% of them appearing once. The sequenced sample consisted of blood. These receptor sequences come from a woman aged 60-70 years in good health.

Notes on this clone: The same CDR3 also results from other DNA sequences found in this sample. This chain uses TRBV19 with TRBJ2-7, with 12 bases matching TRBD2. This CDR3 comprises 14 residues. Trimming at V came to 6 bases and at J to 1 base, leaving 1 base not matched to a gene. Per germline, CDR1 LNHDA and CDR2 SQIVND (reference sequence). The CDR3 nucleotides are TGTGCCAGTAGGGGGACTAGCGGGTCCTACGAGCAGTACTTC. Encoded protein: CASRGTSGSYEQYF.

This chain joins TRBV3-1 (or the pseudogene TRBV3-2) and TRBJ1-2; 10 bases line up with TRBD1. CDR3 size: 14 residues. Germline V gives CDR1 LGHDT, CDR2 YNNKEL (reference sequence). V trimming: 7 bases; J trimming: 8 bases; junction bases outside the gene matches: 10. CDR3 loop: CASTSGDRGFGYTF. The CDR3 coding sequence is TGTGCCAGCACATCAGGGGACAGGGGTTTCGGCTACACCTTC.

The chain links TRBV9 to TRBJ2-3, with TRBD1 matching 9 bases. Per germline, CDR1 SGDLS and CDR2 YYNGEE. CDR3 length equals 17 residues. J was trimmed by 2 bases and V by 0 bases; bases with no gene match: 7. The CDR3 reads CASSVGQGVFDTDTQYF. The CDR3 coding sequence is TGTGCCAGCAGCGTAGGACAGGGGGTTTTTGACACAGATACGCAGTATTTT.

The chain joins TRBV6-2 or TRBV6-3 to TRBJ1-6; a weak D match, TRBD1 (6 bases). V was cut by 0 bases and J by 5 bases, with 17 bases left in between. The length of the CDR3 is 18 residues. Germline V gene lookup returns CDR1 MNHEY and CDR2 SVGEGT. The CDR3 sequence is CASSYSAFGQKHNSPLHF. In DNA form, the CDR3 reads TGTGCCAGCAGTTACTCGGCATTCGGACAGAAACATAATTCACCCCTCCACTTT.

The gene calls are TRBV10-3 and TRBJ1-1; no definite D call. Germline CDR1 is ENHRY and CDR2 is SYGVKD. Trimming stripped 6 bases from V and 1 base from J, with 9 bases between. The CDR3 runs to 13 residues. The chain's CDR3 is CAIREAENTEAFF. CDR3 bases: TGTGCCATCAGGGAAGCAGAGAACACTGAAGCTTTCTTT.

The rearrangement uses TRBV2 and TRBJ1-1; tentative D call: TRBD1 (6 bases). CDR1 and CDR2 (germline): SNHLY, FYNNEI. This CDR3 is 14 amino acids long. Between the trimmed V and J ends, which lost 11 bases and 0 bases, there was a span of 16 bases. The CDR3 loop is CADGGQGLNTEAFF. For the CDR3, the DNA is TGTGCCGATGGGGGCCAGGGCCTGAACACTGAAGCTTTCTTT.

The chain uses TRBV30 and TRBJ2-5; TRBD2 matches 7 bases. The CDR3 runs 13 residues. Unmatched junction bases numbered 7, after V lost 4 bases and J lost 5 bases. The germline V gene has CDR1 GTSNPN and CDR2 SVGIG (reference sequence). CDR3 nucleotides: TGTGCCTGGAACGCGGGAGTCGATGAGACCCAGTACTTC. This translates into CAWNAGVDETQYF.

The rearrangement links TRBV19 to TRBJ2-2; 7 bases align to TRBD2. The length of the CDR3 is 14 residues. Germline CDR1 LNHDA, CDR2 SQIVND (reference sequence). CDR3 coding DNA: TGTGCGAGCGGGATTACCGCGAACACCGGGGAGCTGTTTTTT. Protein sequence: CASGITANTGELFF.

The J gene is TRBJ2-7, the V gene TRBV30; tentatively, D is TRBD1 or TRBD2 (6 bases each). The germline gives CDR1 GTSNPN, CDR2 SVGIG (reference sequence). This CDR3 spans 13 amino acids. Trimming removed 4 bases at V and 7 bases at J, with 17 bases between. Written as DNA, the CDR3 is TGTGCCTGGACCCCCGAGGGGGGTTCGGAGCAGTACTTC. This codes for CAWTPEGGSEQYF. Based on the CDR3 plus reference TRBV30 and TRBJ2-7, the full variable domain is SQTIHQWPATLVQPVGSPLSLECTVEGTSNPNLYWYRQAAGRGLQLLFYSVGIGQISSEVPQNLSASRPQDRQFILSSKKLLLSDSGFYLCAWTPEGGSEQYFGPGTRLTVT.

J is TRBJ2-6 and V is TRBV30; D gene uncertain. V lost 2 bases and J 4 bases, leaving 9 bases between the germline ends. Germline CDR1 and CDR2: GTSNPN and SVGIG (reference sequence). The CDR3 extends over 14 amino acids. The CDR3 nucleotides read TGTGCCTGGAGTATCGGGTTAGGGGCCAACGTCCTGACTTTC. This codes for CAWSIGLGANVLTF.

V and J are TRBV6-1 and TRBJ2-4; D unresolved. Germline values: CDR1 MNHNS, CDR2 SASEGT. CDR3 length: 17 amino acids. Trimming removed 3 bases at V and 0 bases at J, with 15 bases between. CDR3 sequence reads: CASSEADPALAKNIQYF. CDR3 in DNA: TGTGCCAGCAGTGAGGCAGACCCAGCTCTAGCCAAAAACATTCAGTACTTC.

V usage is TRBV6-1 and J usage is TRBJ1-1, with 7 nucleotides matching TRBD1. The V gene's germline CDR1 is MNHNS and CDR2 SASEGT. The CDR3 has 13 amino acids. Trimming removed 0 bases from V and 9 bases from J; junction bases left unmatched: 4. The CDR3 loop is CASSEAWDSKAFF. In DNA, the CDR3 is TGTGCCAGCAGTGAAGCTTGGGACAGTAAAGCTTTCTTT.

This clone showed up just once. The chain has TRBV9 and TRBJ1-2; D not certain. Germline assignment: CDR1 SGDLS and CDR2 YYNGEE. Between the trimmed V and J ends, which lost 0 bases and 7 bases, there was a span of 7 bases. The CDR3 is 12 amino acids. The CDR3: CASSVAGSGYTF. The CDR3 DNA sequence: TGTGCCAGCAGCGTAGCTGGATCTGGCTACACCTTC.

This clone occurred once. This rearrangement joins TRBV2 to TRBJ2-7; D gene ambiguous. The CDR3 is made up of 13 amino acids. Germline CDR1 SNHLY, CDR2 FYNNEI. Trimming took 7 bases from V and 3 from J, leaving 13 bases between them. The CDR3 spells CASKRVGYYEQYF. CDR3 DNA sequence: TGTGCCAGCAAACGGGTGGGCTACTACGAGCAGTACTTC.

This clone was observed a single time. V gene TRBV30 combines with J gene TRBJ2-7, with D possibly matching TRBD2 (6 bases). Between the trimmed V and J ends, which lost 5 bases and 0 bases, there was a span of 14 bases. Germline V gene sequence: CDR1 GTSNPN, CDR2 SVGIG (reference sequence). This CDR3 has 14 amino acids. The DNA for the CDR3 is TGTGCCTGGGGGGGGAACTCATTCTCCTACGAGCAGTACTTC. It codes for CAWGGNSFSYEQYF.

V gene TRBV5-6 combines with J gene TRBJ2-3; no definite D call. The length of the CDR3 is 12 residues. The germline V and J ends were trimmed by 4 bases and 1 base, with 4 bases remaining between them. Germline V gene data show CDR1 as SGHDT and CDR2 as YYEEEE. The CDR3 reads CASSTGTDTQYF. The CDR3 coding sequence is TGTGCCAGCAGCACAGGCACAGATACGCAGTATTTT.

The chain carries TRBV5-1 and TRBJ2-7; D not resolved. The CDR3 totals 13 residues. Germline CDR1 SGHRS, CDR2 YFSETQ. Trimming removed 1 base at V and 3 bases at J, with 8 bases between. CDR3 sequence (DNA): TGCGCCAGCAGCTTGCACTGGGGCTACGAGCAGTACTTC. Its translation: CASSLHWGYEQYF.

The V and J genes are TRBV28 and TRBJ2-1; TRBD2 is a possible D gene (6 bases). Germline V gives CDR1 MDHEN, CDR2 SYDVKM. Trimming left V 6 bases short and J 6 bases short, with 18 bases between. This CDR3 spans 15 amino acids. CDR3 nucleotide sequence: TGTGCCAGCAGCTTCGGGACTCGGAATAGCAATGAGCAGTTCTTC. Its translation is CASSFGTRNSNEQFF.

V is TRBV30 and J is TRBJ2-1, with TRBD2 identical over 9 bases. This CDR3 contains 17 residues. CDR1 GTSNPN and CDR2 SVGIG come from the germline V gene (reference sequence). Trimming removed 2 bases from V and 7 bases from J; junction bases left unmatched: 15. The DNA for the CDR3 is TGTGCCTGGAGTCCAGCGTTTGGGACTAGCCGTTATAATGAGCAGTTCTTC. Its translation is CAWSPAFGTSRYNEQFF. Full variable domain (outside the CDR3, taken from reference TRBV30 and TRBJ2-1): SQTIHQWPATLVQPVGSPLSLECTVEGTSNPNLYWYRQAAGRGLQLLFYSVGIGQISSEVPQNLSASRPQDRQFILSSKKLLLSDSGFYLCAWSPAFGTSRYNEQFFGPGTRLTVL.

CDR3 sequence reads: CASRERGSTDTQYF. The CDR3 DNA reads TGTGCCAGCAGAGAAAGGGGGAGCACAGATACGCAGTATTTT. The chain joins TRBV2 to TRBJ2-3; D is possibly TRBD1 (6 bases). This CDR3 has 14 amino acids. Trimming took 6 bases from V and 0 from J, leaving 10 bases between them. Germline V CDR1 and CDR2: SNHLY, FYNNEI. The full variable domain, rest sourced from reference TRBV2 and TRBJ2-3, is EPEVTQTPSHQVTQMGQEVILRCVPISNHLYFYWYRQILGQKVEFLVSFYNNEISEKSEIFDDQFSVERPDGSNFTLKIRSTKLEDSAMYFCASRERGSTDTQYFGPGTRLTVL.

The chain combines TRBV4-2 with TRBJ2-2; D ambiguous. In germline, CDR1 is LGHNA, CDR2 YNFKEQ. Trimming took off 0 bases at V and 1 base at J, with 12 bases between the two ends. The CDR3 sequence is 17 residues long. The CDR3 loop is CASSQDFGYGNTGELFF. The CDR3 DNA sequence: TGTGCCAGCAGCCAAGATTTTGGCTACGGGAACACCGGGGAGCTGTTTTTT.

The chain recombines TRBV29-1 with TRBJ2-3; tentatively, D is TRBD1 (6 bases). CDR1 and CDR2 from the germline V gene are SQVTM and ANQGSEA. The CDR3 runs 13 residues. Trimming left V 8 bases short and J 2 bases short, with 14 bases between. The CDR3 bases are TGCAGCCTCCGGTCAGGGGTCACAGATACGCAGTATTTT. It codes for CSLRSGVTDTQYF.

This chain joins TRBV6-5 and TRBJ2-4; D perhaps matches TRBD1 (5 bases). This CDR3 has 15 residues. Trimming took 2 bases from V and 6 from J, leaving 14 bases between them. Germline CDR1 reads MNHEY; CDR2 reads SVGAGI. The CDR3 reads CASSYSLGAGNIQYF. CDR3 DNA: TGTGCCAGCAGTTACAGTCTAGGGGCTGGAAACATTCAGTACTTC.

The V call is TRBV5-6, the J call TRBJ1-2; the D is unclear. Trimming stripped 0 bases from V and 7 bases from J, with 7 bases between. CDR1 and CDR2 (germline): SGHDT, YYEEEE. The CDR3 sequence is 12 residues long. CDR3 sequence (DNA): TGTGCCAGCAGCTTGGGGGGAGGTGGCTACACCTTC. It specifies CASSLGGGGYTF.

J is TRBJ1-2 and V is TRBV16; TRBD1 matches 10 bases. The trim removed 3 bases at V and 1 base at J, leaving 2 bases unmatched. CDR1 and CDR2 (germline): KGHSY, FQNENV. The length of the CDR3 is 15 residues. CDR3 coding DNA: TGTGCCAGCAGCCAGGGACAGGGGATTAACTATGGCTACACCTTC. It encodes CASSQGQGINYGYTF.

The DNA for the CDR3 is TGTGCCAGCAGCTTAATGGCGGGGAAGGCGGGAAGGAATGAGCAGTTCTTC. Amino acid sequence: CASSLMAGKAGRNEQFF. The genes are TRBV7-3 and TRBJ2-1, with a possible D match to TRBD2 (6 bases). The CDR3 covers 17 residues. Trimming pared 1 base from V and 7 bases from J, leaving 20 bases between. Germline V gene data show CDR1 as SGHTA and CDR2 as FQGTGA.

The gene calls are TRBV7-6 and TRBJ2-2, with a possible D match to TRBD2 (6 bases). V shed 4 bases and J shed 2 bases, with 8 bases lying between them. The CDR3 has 14 residues. Germline CDR1 is SGHVS and CDR2 is FNYEAQ. CDR3 bases: TGTGCCAGCAGCTACGGGGGAAACACCGGGGAGCTGTTTTTT. Its protein product is CASSYGGNTGELFF.

In this sample, this clone turned up once. The CDR3 reads CASSLGTSGLNEQFF. The CDR3 DNA sequence: TGCGCCAGCAGCTTAGGGACTAGCGGGCTGAATGAGCAGTTCTTC. The gene calls are TRBV5-1 and TRBJ2-1; 12 bases align to TRBD2. Unmatched junction bases numbered 4, after V lost 2 bases and J lost 7 bases. The CDR3 is made up of 15 amino acids. The germline V gene encodes CDR1 SGHRS and CDR2 YFSETQ.

In regard to this clone: Other DNA sequences within the sample encode an identical CDR3. The CDR3 loop reads CASRFQGNPEQYF. CDR3 nucleotide sequence: TGCGCCAGCAGGTTCCAGGGTAACCCCGAGCAGTACTTC. This chain links TRBV5-1 with TRBJ2-7, with D tentatively TRBD1 (5 bases). The germline CDR1 and CDR2 sequences are SGHRS and YFSETQ. The CDR3 loop spans 13 amino acids. The V end was cut by 5 bases, the J end by 6 bases, with 15 bases between. Full variable domain (missing parts from reference TRBV5-1 and TRBJ2-7): KAGVTQTPRYLIKTRGQQVTLSCSPISGHRSVSWYQQTPGQGLQFLFEYFSETQRNKGNFPGRFSGRQFSNSRSEMNVSTLELGDSALYLCASRFQGNPEQYFGPGTRLTVT.